The clone carrying this T cell receptor beta chain came up many times. Antigen: not known. This sample is part of a study of CD8+CD57+ T cells in acquired aplastic anemia. Study information: Sorting CD4+ and CD8+ cells gave DNA averaging 3.2 ug. Study observations and caveats: Patients shared approximately 30 CD8+ CDR3 sequences with controls.

Genomic DNA, serving as template, underwent TCR beta VDJ and CDR3 profiling. TCRdb recomputed calls from the reads with MiXCR, one row per CDR3 protein. The table records approximately 150,000 distinct CDR3 sequences, around half of them present only once. CDR1 SGHTA and CDR2 FQGNSA come from the germline V gene. The CDR3 covers 16 residues. The ends lost 5 bases at V and 8 bases at J; junction bases unmatched: 15. Whoever was chosen for sequencing had shown CD8+CD57+ cell expansion by flow cytometry. Each of the patients presented with severe acquired aplastic anemia. Patients had received no therapy at the time of blood sampling.

Sequenced sample: sorted CD4+, CD8+, or CD8+CD57+ T cells (not recorded which) from PBMCs. The source is a human donor with aplastic anemia. This chain joins TRBV7-2 and TRBJ1-2; 9 positions match TRBD1. Here the CDR3 DNA reads TGTGCCAGCAGCCTAGGACAGGGGTCACAGGGCTTAGGCTACACCTTC. Translated: CASSLGQGSQGLGYTF. Filled out from reference TRBV7-2 and TRBJ1-2, the complete variable domain reads GAGVSQSPSNKVTEKGKDVELRCDPISGHTALYWYRQSLGQGLEFLIYFQGNSAPDKSGLPSDRFSAERTGGSVSTLTIQRTQQEDSAVYLCASSLGQGSQGLGYTFGSGTRLTVV.